This TCR beta chain was sequenced for a study of early T cells in non-severe SARS-CoV-2 infection. This clonotype was detected only a few times. Individual cDNA molecules received unique molecular identifiers. TCRdb reprocessed the 5' RACE reads with MiXCR, giving one entry per CDR3 protein. Counted here are about 99,000 distinct CDR3 sequences, 16% occurring once; the ten biggest clones make up about 1.3%. This receptor was obtained from an adult who was a healthcare worker with PCR-confirmed SARS-CoV-2 infection or an uninfected control (not recorded which). Material for sequencing was whole blood.

In nucleotides, the CDR3 is TGTGCCAGCAGCGTAGTCCCTCTCACAGATACGCAGTATTTT. Translated: CASSVVPLTDTQYF. The chain links TRBV9 to TRBJ2-3; no clear D. V was shortened by 0 bases and J by 2 bases, with 7 bases between the two germline ends. The germline V gene encodes CDR1 SGDLS and CDR2 YYNGEE. This CDR3 has 14 residues.